The 13 T cell receptor beta chains below all came from one sample that was sequenced in a study of shared clonotypes between healthy human individuals. Clones were sequenced by immunoSEQ multiplex PCR, and TCRdb holds only the in-frame ones, with some missing. The repertoire holds around 700,000 clones, 60% to 80% seen once, with approximately 1.8% in the top ten. The specimen was memory CD4+ T cells sorted from blood. Noted subset: CD45RA-negative fraction. Every receptor here comes from a woman aged 30 to 39 in good health.

Of note for this clone: Other DNA sequences from this sample encode an identical CDR3 as well. The rearrangement uses TRBV7-7 and TRBJ2-6; D is uncertain. The CDR3 runs to 14 residues. The V gene lost 6 bases and the J gene lost 0 bases, with 6 bases spanning the gap. Germline V CDR1 and CDR2: SSHAT, FNYEAQ (reference sequence). CDR3 DNA: TGTGCCAGCAGTTCCAGCTCTGGGGCCAACGTCCTGACTTTC. Protein: CASSSSSGANVLTF.

The J gene is TRBJ1-2, the V gene TRBV5-1, with D possibly being TRBD1 (5 bases). Germline-derived CDR1 and CDR2 are SGHRS and YFSETQ. The CDR3 length is 13 residues. The germline V and J ends were trimmed by 4 bases and 9 bases, with 16 bases remaining between them. The CDR3, as DNA: TGCGCCAGCAGCCCAAGGCCCGAGGGGAGCTACACCTTC. It translates to CASSPRPEGSYTF.

This clone was observed at least ten times. This chain joins TRBV27 and TRBJ2-3; TRBD1 aligns across 11 bases. The J segment lost 8 bases and the V segment lost 4 bases, leaving 14 bases of the junction unmatched. The length of the CDR3 is 17 residues. CDR1 MNHEY and CDR2 SMNVEV come from the germline V gene (reference sequence). The CDR3 protein is CASSSIPGQGERGTQYF. CDR3 sequence (DNA): TGTGCCAGCAGTTCTATTCCGGGACAGGGGGAGAGGGGTACGCAGTATTTT.

The chain is built from TRBV2 and TRBJ1-5; TRBD1 is a possible D gene (5 bases). Trimming cost V 2 bases and J 11 bases, with 13 bases left between them. The CDR3 is 13 residues long. Germline V CDR1 and CDR2: SNHLY, FYNNEI. The CDR3 reads CASSEMTVGTQHF. The DNA of the CDR3 is TGTGCCAGCAGTGAAATGACAGTTGGGACCCAGCATTTT. Full variable domain (rest looked up from reference TRBV2 and TRBJ1-5): EPEVTQTPSHQVTQMGQEVILRCVPISNHLYFYWYRQILGQKVEFLVSFYNNEISEKSEIFDDQFSVERPDGSNFTLKIRSTKLEDSAMYFCASSEMTVGTQHFGDGTRLSIL.

The rearrangement joins TRBV27 to TRBJ2-7, with 7 nucleotides matching TRBD2. The trim removed 1 base at V and 0 bases at J, leaving 6 bases unmatched. The CDR3 runs to 16 residues. CDR1 and CDR2 (germline): MNHEY, SMNVEV (reference sequence). The chain's CDR3 is CASSLFPSGNSYEQYF. The CDR3 DNA follows: TGTGCCAGCAGTTTATTCCCCAGCGGGAACTCCTACGAGCAGTACTTC.

This clone has only a few counts. This chain joins TRBV11-2 and TRBJ2-7, with D possibly matching TRBD2 (6 bases). CDR3 length: 14 amino acids. The V gene's germline CDR1 is SGHAT and CDR2 FQNNGV. V dropped 4 bases and J dropped 5 bases, with 15 bases sitting between them. The CDR3 loop is CASSSGLMFDEQYF. The CDR3 DNA reads TGTGCCAGCAGCTCGGGACTGATGTTCGACGAGCAGTACTTC.

The chain links TRBV2 to TRBJ1-2; D unresolved. The CDR3 has 13 residues. With 1 base removed from V and 4 bases from J, the gap between germline ends came to 7 bases. Germline V gene data show CDR1 as SNHLY and CDR2 as FYNNEI. The CDR3 DNA reads as TGTGCCAGCAGTGAAGACACGTTCTATGGCTACACCTTC. It translates to CASSEDTFYGYTF.

The chain links TRBV30 to TRBJ2-2; D gene unclear. The CDR3 contains 13 residues. Trimming removed 4 bases at V and 4 bases at J, with 10 bases between. CDR1 and CDR2 (germline): GTSNPN, SVGIG (reference sequence). The CDR3 region has the DNA TGTGCCTGGAACCTTAGGGCCACCGGGGAGCTGTTTTTT. This encodes CAWNLRATGELFF.

This clone was picked up a small number of times. This chain connects TRBV18 to TRBJ2-7; 9 positions match TRBD2. The CDR3 has 15 residues. The ends lost 2 bases at V and 6 bases at J; junction bases unmatched: 8. The V gene's germline CDR1 is KGHSH and CDR2 LQKENI. This CDR3 reads CASSPVPTTSGEQYF. The CDR3 bases are TGTGCCAGCTCACCAGTTCCTACGACTAGCGGCGAGCAGTACTTC.

The chain carries TRBV7-2 and TRBJ2-1; D unresolved. Trimming took off 1 base at V and 2 bases at J, with 15 bases between the two ends. Germline CDR1 reads SGHTA; CDR2 reads FQGNSA. There are 17 residues in the CDR3. In DNA, the CDR3 is TGTGCCAGCAGCTTAGTTTCGCTAACTGGGGCCTACAATGAGCAGTTCTTC. Protein: CASSLVSLTGAYNEQFF. The complete variable domain, with remaining parts taken from reference TRBV7-2 and TRBJ2-1, reads GAGVSQSPSNKVTEKGKDVELRCDPISGHTALYWYRQSLGQGLEFLIYFQGNSAPDKSGLPSDRFSAERTGGSVSTLTIQRTQQEDSAVYLCASSLVSLTGAYNEQFFGPGTRLTVL.

The chain links TRBV29-1 to TRBJ2-7; 11 nucleotides line up with TRBD2. Germline V gene lookup returns CDR1 SQVTM and CDR2 ANQGSEA. V lost 5 bases, J lost 6 bases, and 9 bases stayed unmatched. This CDR3 is 14 amino acids long. As DNA, the CDR3 is TGCAGCGTTTCACTAGCGGGAGAGCAGGTCGAGCAGTACTTC. It encodes CSVSLAGEQVEQYF.

This clone has a count of ten or more. The chain recombines TRBV11-3 with TRBJ2-2; D gene unclear. The germline gives CDR1 SGHNT, CDR2 YENEEA. The V gene lost 3 bases and the J gene lost 5 bases, with 7 bases spanning the gap. This CDR3 has 13 residues. The CDR3 sequence is CASSFVGTGELFF. As DNA, the CDR3 is TGTGCCAGCAGCTTCGTGGGAACCGGGGAGCTGTTTTTT.

In its sample, this clone was seen once. The genes are TRBV2 and TRBJ2-3, with TRBD2 matching over 7 bases. The CDR3 is made up of 16 amino acids. CDR1 is SNHLY, CDR2 FYNNEI, per germline. V lost 6 bases to trimming and J lost 2 bases; unmatched junction nucleotides: 11. The CDR3 loop reads CASRGTGTTHTDTQYF. The CDR3 nucleotides are TGTGCCAGCAGGGGAACCGGGACTACCCACACAGATACGCAGTATTTT.